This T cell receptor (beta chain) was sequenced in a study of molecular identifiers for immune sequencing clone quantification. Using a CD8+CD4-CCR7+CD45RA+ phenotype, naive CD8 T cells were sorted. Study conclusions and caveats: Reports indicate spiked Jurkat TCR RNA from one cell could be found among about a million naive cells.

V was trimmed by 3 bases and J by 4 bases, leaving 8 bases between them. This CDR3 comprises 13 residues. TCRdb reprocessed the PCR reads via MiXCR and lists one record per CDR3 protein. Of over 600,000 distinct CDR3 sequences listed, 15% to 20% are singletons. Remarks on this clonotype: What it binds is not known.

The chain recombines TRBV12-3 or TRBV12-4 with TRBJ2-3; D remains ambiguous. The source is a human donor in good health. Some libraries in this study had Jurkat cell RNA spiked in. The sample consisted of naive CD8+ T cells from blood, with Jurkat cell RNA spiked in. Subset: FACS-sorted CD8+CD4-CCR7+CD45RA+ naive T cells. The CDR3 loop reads CASSFAESDTQYF. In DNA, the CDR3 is TGTGCCAGCAGTTTTGCTGAGTCAGATACGCAGTATTTT.